This TCR beta chain came from a study of graft-versus-host responses after intestinal transplantation. Study information: Tacrolimus and steroids were given for around three years to all recipients after anti-thymocyte globulin induction.

The study, taken as a whole, reports: Circulating GvH clone levels at their peak were associated with HvG declines (early post-transplant). Allograft clonal ratios (graft-versus-host to host-versus-graft) were high in patients who had graft-donor T cell macrochimerism.

V was pared by 0 bases and J by 5 bases, with 13 bases between. Germline CDR1 is LGHNA and CDR2 is YNFKEQ. This CDR3 region has 15 residues. Of note for this clone: The antigen remains undetermined.

TCRdb's copy holds only in-frame clones and misses some; the assay was immunoSEQ multiplex PCR. Of more than 90,000 clones listed, approximately 93% were seen once; the top ten hold 0.9% to 1.5%. This TCR was sampled from a human donor who was the organ donor for an intestinal transplant. The sequences come from unstimulated CD8+ T cells sorted from spleen or lymph node cells, collected before transplant. V usage is TRBV4-2 and J usage is TRBJ2-5; D gene ambiguous. CDR3 protein: CASSQEGLVWETQYF. The CDR3 region has the DNA TGTGCCAGCAGCCAAGAAGGGCTAGTTTGGGAGACCCAGTACTTC.